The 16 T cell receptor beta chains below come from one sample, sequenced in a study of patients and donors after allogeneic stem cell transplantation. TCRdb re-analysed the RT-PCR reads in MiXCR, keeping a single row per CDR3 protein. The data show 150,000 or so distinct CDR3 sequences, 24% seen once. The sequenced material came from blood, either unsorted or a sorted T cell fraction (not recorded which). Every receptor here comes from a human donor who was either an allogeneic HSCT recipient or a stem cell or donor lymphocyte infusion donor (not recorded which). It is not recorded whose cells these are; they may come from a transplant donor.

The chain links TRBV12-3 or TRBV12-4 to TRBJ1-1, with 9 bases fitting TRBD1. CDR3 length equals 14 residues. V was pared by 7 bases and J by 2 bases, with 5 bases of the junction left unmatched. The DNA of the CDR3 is TGTGCCAGCACCAAGGACAGGGGTAACACTGAAGCTTTCTTT. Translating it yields CASTKDRGNTEAFF.

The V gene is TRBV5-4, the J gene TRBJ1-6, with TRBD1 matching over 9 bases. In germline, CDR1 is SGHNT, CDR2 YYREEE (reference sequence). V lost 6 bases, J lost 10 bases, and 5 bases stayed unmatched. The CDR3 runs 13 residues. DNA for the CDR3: TGTGCCAGCAACCTGGACAGGGGATCACCCCTCCACTTT. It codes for CASNLDRGSPLHF.

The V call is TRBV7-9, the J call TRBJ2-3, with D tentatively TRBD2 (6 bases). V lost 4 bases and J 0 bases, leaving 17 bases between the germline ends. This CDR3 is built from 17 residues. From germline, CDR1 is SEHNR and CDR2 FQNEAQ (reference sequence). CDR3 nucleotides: TGTGCCAGCAGCTCCATGGGCAGGGAGGATAGCACAGATACGCAGTATTTT. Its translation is CASSSMGREDSTDTQYF.

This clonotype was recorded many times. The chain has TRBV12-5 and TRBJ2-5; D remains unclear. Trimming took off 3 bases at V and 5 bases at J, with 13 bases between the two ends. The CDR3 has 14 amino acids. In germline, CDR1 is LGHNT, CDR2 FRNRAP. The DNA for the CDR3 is TGTGCTAGTGGTTTCTCTACCCTGGCCGAGACCCAGTACTTC. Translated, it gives CASGFSTLAETQYF.

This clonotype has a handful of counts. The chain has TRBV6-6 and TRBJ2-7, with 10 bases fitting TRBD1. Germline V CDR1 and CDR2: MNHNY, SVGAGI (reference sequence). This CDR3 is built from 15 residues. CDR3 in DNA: TGTGGCACCCAGCCGGGACAGGGGAATGTCCACGAGCAGTACTTC. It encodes CGTQPGQGNVHEQYF.

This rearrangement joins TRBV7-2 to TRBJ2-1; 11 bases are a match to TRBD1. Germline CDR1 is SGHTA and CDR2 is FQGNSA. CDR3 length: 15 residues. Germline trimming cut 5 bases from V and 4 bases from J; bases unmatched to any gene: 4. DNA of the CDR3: TGTGCCAGCAGCCTGGACAGGGGGCAGTACAATGAGCAGTTCTTC. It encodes CASSLDRGQYNEQFF.

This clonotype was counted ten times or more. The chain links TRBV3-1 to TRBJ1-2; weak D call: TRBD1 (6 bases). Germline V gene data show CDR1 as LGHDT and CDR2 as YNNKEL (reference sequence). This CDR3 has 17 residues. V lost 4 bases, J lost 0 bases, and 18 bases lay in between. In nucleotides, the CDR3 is TGTGCCAGCAGCCCAACCTTAGGACAGCAAGCTAACTATGGCTACACCTTC. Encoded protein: CASSPTLGQQANYGYTF.

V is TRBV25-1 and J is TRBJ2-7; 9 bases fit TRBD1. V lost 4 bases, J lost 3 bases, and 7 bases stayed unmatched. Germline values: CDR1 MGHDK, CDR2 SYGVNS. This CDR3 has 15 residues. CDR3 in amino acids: CASSAGDREFYEQYF. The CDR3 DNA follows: TGTGCCAGCAGTGCAGGGGACAGGGAATTCTACGAGCAGTACTTC.

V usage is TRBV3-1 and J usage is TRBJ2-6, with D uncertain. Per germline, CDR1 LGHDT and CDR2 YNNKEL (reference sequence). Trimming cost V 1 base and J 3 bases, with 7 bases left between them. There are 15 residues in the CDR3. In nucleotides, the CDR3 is TGTGCCAGCAGCCAAGGACCTAGTGGGGCCAACGTCCTGACTTTC. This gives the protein CASSQGPSGANVLTF.

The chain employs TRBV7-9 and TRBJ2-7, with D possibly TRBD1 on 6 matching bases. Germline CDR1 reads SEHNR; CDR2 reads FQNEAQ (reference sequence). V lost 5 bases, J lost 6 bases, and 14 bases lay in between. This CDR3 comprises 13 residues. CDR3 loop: CASSRGQQGEQYF. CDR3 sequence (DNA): TGTGCCAGCAGCCGCGGACAGCAAGGCGAGCAGTACTTC.

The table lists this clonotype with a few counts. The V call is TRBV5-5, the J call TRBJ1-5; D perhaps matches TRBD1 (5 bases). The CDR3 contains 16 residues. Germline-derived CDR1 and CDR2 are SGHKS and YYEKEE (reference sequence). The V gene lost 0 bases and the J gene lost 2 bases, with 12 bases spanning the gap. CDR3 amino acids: CASSLVAGKGNQPQHF. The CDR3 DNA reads TGTGCCAGCAGCTTGGTGGCAGGGAAGGGCAATCAGCCCCAGCATTTT.

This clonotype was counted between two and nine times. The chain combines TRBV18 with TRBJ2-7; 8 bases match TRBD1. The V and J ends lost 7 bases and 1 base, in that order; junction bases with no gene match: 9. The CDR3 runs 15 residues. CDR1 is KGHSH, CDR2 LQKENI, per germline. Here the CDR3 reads CASLLSGTGSYEQYF. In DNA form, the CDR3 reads TGTGCCAGCTTATTATCCGGGACAGGTTCCTACGAGCAGTACTTC.

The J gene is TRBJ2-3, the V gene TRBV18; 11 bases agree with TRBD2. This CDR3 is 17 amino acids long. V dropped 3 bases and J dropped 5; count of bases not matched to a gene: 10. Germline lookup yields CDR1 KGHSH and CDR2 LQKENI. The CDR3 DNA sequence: TGTGCCAGCTCACCTACCTCCATAGCGGGAGGGGAAGATACGCAGTATTTT. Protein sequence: CASSPTSIAGGEDTQYF.

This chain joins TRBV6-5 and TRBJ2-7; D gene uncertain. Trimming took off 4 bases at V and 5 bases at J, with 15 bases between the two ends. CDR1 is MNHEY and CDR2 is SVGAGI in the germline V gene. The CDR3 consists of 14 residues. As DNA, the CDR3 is TGTGCCAGCAGTTTAAGCCCCAACCTGGACGAGCAGTACTTC. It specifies CASSLSPNLDEQYF.

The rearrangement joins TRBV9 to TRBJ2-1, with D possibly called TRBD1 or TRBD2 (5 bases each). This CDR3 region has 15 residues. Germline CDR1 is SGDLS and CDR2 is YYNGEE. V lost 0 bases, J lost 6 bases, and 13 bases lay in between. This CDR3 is CASSVGGARGNEQFF. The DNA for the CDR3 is TGTGCCAGCAGCGTAGGTGGGGCGAGGGGCAATGAGCAGTTCTTC.

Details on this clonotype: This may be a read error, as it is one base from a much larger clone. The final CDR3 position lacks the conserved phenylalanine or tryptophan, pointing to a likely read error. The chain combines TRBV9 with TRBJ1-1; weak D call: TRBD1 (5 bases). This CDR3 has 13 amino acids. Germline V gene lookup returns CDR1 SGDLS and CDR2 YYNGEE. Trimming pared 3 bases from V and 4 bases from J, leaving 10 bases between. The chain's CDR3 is CASSEDKVTEAFL. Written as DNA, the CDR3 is TGTGCCAGCAGCGAGGACAAGGTCACTGAAGCTTTCTTG.